The rows below give T cell receptor beta chains drawn from one sample of a study of CD4 T cells in relation to SARS-CoV-2 and coronaviruses. Sequencing used immunoSEQ multiplex PCR; TCRdb keeps in-frame clones, though not all of them. The sample lists tens of thousands of clones, approximately 75% occurring once. Antigen specificity for these receptors is unknown. Sequencing was performed on CD4+ T cells from PBMCs, cultured in vitro. These receptors all come from a human donor in good health. The CDR3 runs from the conserved cysteine through the conserved F or W. Fields, in order: J gene, V gene, clone size, D gene, CDR3 length, CDR3 protein, CDR3 DNA. D genes are given only for firm matches. Expanded clones get a size class; other rows say once, few or many, or leave the size out.

j_gene: TRBJ2-3
v_gene: TRBV6-5
abundance: once
d_gene: TRBD2
len: 16
CDR3aa: CASSYNRAGGGDTQYF
CDR3nt: TGTGCCAGCAGTTACAACAGGGCGGGGGGCGGGGATACGCAGTATTTT

j_gene: TRBJ1-6
v_gene: TRBV5-1
abundance: NA
d_gene: NA
len: 15
CDR3aa: CASREGTDPNSPLHF
CDR3nt: TGCGCCAGCAGGGAGGGGACGGATCCAAATTCACCCCTCCACTTT

j_gene: TRBJ2-1
v_gene: TRBV29-1
abundance: NA
d_gene: NA
len: 13
CDR3aa: CSVSVRAGNEQFF
CDR3nt: TGCAGCGTTTCCGTGCGGGCAGGCAATGAGCAGTTCTTC

j_gene: TRBJ2-7
v_gene: TRBV6-5
abundance: NA
d_gene: TRBD1
len: 14
CDR3aa: CASRQQGLSYEQYF
CDR3nt: TGTGCCAGCAGGCAACAGGGGCTCTCCTACGAGCAGTACTTC

j_gene: TRBJ2-1
v_gene: TRBV9
abundance: NA
d_gene: NA
len: 14
CDR3aa: CASSVVGEAHEQFF
CDR3nt: TGTGCCAGCAGCGTAGTGGGAGAGGCTCATGAGCAGTTCTTC

j_gene: TRBJ1-1
v_gene: TRBV7-9
abundance: few
d_gene: NA
len: 14
CDR3aa: CASSSRQAYTEAFF
CDR3nt: TGTGCCAGCAGCTCCCGACAGGCATACACTGAAGCTTTCTTT

j_gene: TRBJ1-6
v_gene: TRBV5-6
abundance: NA
d_gene: NA
len: 17
CDR3aa: CASSLGLRVTYNSPLHF
CDR3nt: TGTGCCAGCAGCTTGGGCCTCAGGGTGACCTATAATTCACCCCTCCACTTT

j_gene: TRBJ2-7
v_gene: TRBV12-3/TRBV12-4
abundance: NA
d_gene: NA
len: 11
CDR3aa: CASSLSAGQYF
CDR3nt: TGTGCCAGCAGTTTATCCGCTGGGCAGTACTTC

j_gene: TRBJ2-7
v_gene: TRBV6-5
abundance: NA
d_gene: NA
len: 12
CDR3aa: CASSQVKGEQYF
CDR3nt: TGTGCCAGCAGTCAGGTAAAAGGCGAGCAGTACTTC

j_gene: TRBJ1-2
v_gene: TRBV18
abundance: once
d_gene: NA
len: 13
CDR3aa: CASSPGPDYGYTF
CDR3nt: TGTGCCAGCTCACCAGGGCCCGACTATGGCTACACCTTC

j_gene: TRBJ1-2
v_gene: TRBV7-9
abundance: few
d_gene: TRBD1
len: 13
CDR3aa: CASSSTGVYGYTF
CDR3nt: TGTGCCAGCAGCTCTACAGGGGTCTATGGCTACACCTTC

j_gene: TRBJ1-5
v_gene: TRBV30
abundance: NA
d_gene: NA
len: 12
CDR3aa: CACGAGSQPQHF
CDR3nt: TGTGCCTGCGGCGCCGGGAGTCAGCCCCAGCATTTT

j_gene: TRBJ2-5
v_gene: TRBV29-1
abundance: NA
d_gene: NA
len: 15
CDR3aa: CSVEATGRYQETQYF
CDR3nt: TGCAGCGTTGAAGCCACCGGCAGGTACCAAGAGACCCAGTACTTC

j_gene: TRBJ2-6
v_gene: TRBV29-1
abundance: NA
d_gene: NA
len: 16
CDR3aa: CSVVGPVSSGANVLTF
CDR3nt: TGCAGCGTTGTTGGACCGGTATCCTCTGGGGCCAACGTCCTGACTTTC

j_gene: TRBJ2-7
v_gene: TRBV10-3
abundance: once
d_gene: TRBD2
len: 18
CDR3aa: CATRGSASGSAGSYEQYF
CDR3nt: TGTGCCACCCGGGGTTCGGCTAGCGGGAGCGCCGGCTCCTACGAGCAGTACTTC

j_gene: TRBJ2-3
v_gene: TRBV9
abundance: NA
d_gene: NA
len: 16
CDR3aa: CASSGYTGISTDTQYF
CDR3nt: TGTGCCAGCAGCGGATATACAGGGATTAGTACAGATACGCAGTATTTT

j_gene: TRBJ1-5
v_gene: TRBV5-5
abundance: once
d_gene: NA
len: 17
CDR3aa: CASSGGPGVGGRQPQHF
CDR3nt: TGTGCCAGCAGTGGCGGGCCGGGGGTGGGAGGGAGACAGCCCCAGCATTTT

j_gene: TRBJ1-5
v_gene: TRBV2
abundance: NA
d_gene: NA
len: 16
CDR3aa: CASNEGQQNSNQPQHF
CDR3nt: TGTGCCAGCAACGAAGGACAGCAAAATAGCAATCAGCCCCAGCATTTT

j_gene: TRBJ2-1
v_gene: TRBV19
abundance: NA
d_gene: TRBD1
len: 15
CDR3aa: CASSIEGQGYNEQFF
CDR3nt: TGTGCCAGTAGTATAGAGGGACAGGGGTACAATGAGCAGTTCTTC

j_gene: TRBJ1-5
v_gene: TRBV10-3
abundance: NA
d_gene: NA
len: 17
CDR3aa: CAISRGSGGRGNQPQHF
CDR3nt: TGTGCCATCAGCCGCGGCTCAGGCGGGCGGGGCAATCAGCCCCAGCATTTT

j_gene: TRBJ1-6
v_gene: TRBV27
abundance: few
d_gene: TRBD1
len: 18
CDR3aa: CASSLAPRQQGGNSPLHF
CDR3nt: TGTGCCAGCAGTCTCGCCCCCAGACAGCAGGGGGGCAATTCACCCCTCCACTTT

j_gene: TRBJ2-7
v_gene: TRBV27
abundance: few
d_gene: TRBD2
len: 16
CDR3aa: CASRIRLAGDWDEQYF
CDR3nt: TGTGCCAGCAGAATCAGACTAGCGGGAGACTGGGACGAGCAGTACTTC

j_gene: TRBJ2-5
v_gene: TRBV7-6
abundance: NA
d_gene: TRBD2
len: 16
CDR3aa: CASSLGAAGGRETQYF
CDR3nt: TGTGCCAGCAGCTTAGGGGCCGCGGGAGGGAGAGAGACCCAGTACTTC

j_gene: TRBJ2-7
v_gene: TRBV11-2
abundance: NA
d_gene: NA
len: 12
CDR3aa: CASSPFAGEQYF
CDR3nt: TGTGCCAGCAGTCCCTTCGCGGGCGAGCAGTACTTC

j_gene: TRBJ1-2
v_gene: TRBV29-1
abundance: once
d_gene: TRBD1
len: 14
CDR3aa: CSVEDTGGSDGYTF
CDR3nt: TGCAGCGTTGAGGACACAGGGGGCTCAGATGGCTACACCTTC

j_gene: TRBJ2-1
v_gene: TRBV9
abundance: NA
d_gene: TRBD2
len: 15
CDR3aa: CASSVAAGVYNEQFF
CDR3nt: TGTGCCAGCAGCGTAGCGGCGGGAGTTTACAATGAGCAGTTCTTC

j_gene: TRBJ2-7
v_gene: TRBV18
abundance: NA
d_gene: TRBD2
len: 15
CDR3aa: CASSPGLAGSYEQYF
CDR3nt: TGTGCCAGCTCACCGGGACTAGCGGGATCCTACGAGCAGTACTTC

j_gene: TRBJ2-3
v_gene: TRBV4-3
abundance: NA
d_gene: NA
len: 16
CDR3aa: CASSQEVAEGTDTQYF
CDR3nt: TGCGCCAGCAGCCAAGAGGTGGCGGAGGGCACAGATACGCAGTATTTT

j_gene: TRBJ1-5
v_gene: TRBV6-2/TRBV6-3
abundance: few
d_gene: NA
len: 16
CDR3aa: CASSSPAGLTNQPQHF
CDR3nt: TGTGCCAGCAGTTCCCCAGCCGGATTAACAAATCAGCCCCAGCATTTT

j_gene: TRBJ2-5
v_gene: TRBV6-1
abundance: NA
d_gene: NA
len: 15
CDR3aa: CASSEMGQAQETQYF
CDR3nt: TGTGCCAGCAGTGAAATGGGGCAGGCACAAGAGACCCAGTACTTC

j_gene: TRBJ2-5
v_gene: TRBV5-1
abundance: NA
d_gene: NA
len: 14
CDR3aa: CASSLTGNQETQYF
CDR3nt: TGCGCCAGCAGCTTGACAGGGAACCAAGAGACCCAGTACTTC

j_gene: TRBJ1-3
v_gene: TRBV3-1/TRBV3-2
abundance: NA
d_gene: TRBD1
len: 16
CDR3aa: CASRLSETGIGNTIYF
CDR3nt: TGTGCCAGCAGACTATCGGAGACAGGGATTGGAAACACCATATATTTT

j_gene: TRBJ2-7
v_gene: TRBV4-3
abundance: NA
d_gene: TRBD2
len: 15
CDR3aa: CASSQGLAASYEQYF
CDR3nt: TGCGCCAGCAGCCAAGGACTAGCGGCCTCCTACGAGCAGTACTTC

j_gene: TRBJ2-2
v_gene: TRBV5-1
abundance: NA
d_gene: NA
len: 16
CDR3aa: CASSLTGSYNTGELFF
CDR3nt: TGCGCCAGCAGCTTGACAGGGTCCTATAACACCGGGGAGCTGTTTTTT

j_gene: TRBJ2-2
v_gene: TRBV18
abundance: NA
d_gene: NA
len: 13
CDR3aa: CASSSEMNGELFF
CDR3nt: TGTGCCAGCTCATCCGAAATGAACGGGGAGCTGTTTTTT

j_gene: TRBJ1-6
v_gene: TRBV4-2
abundance: NA
d_gene: TRBD1
len: 19
CDR3aa: CASSQAEGAGSSYNSPLHF
CDR3nt: TGTGCCAGCAGCCAAGCAGAGGGGGCAGGCAGCTCCTATAATTCACCCCTCCACTTT

j_gene: TRBJ2-7
v_gene: TRBV5-1
abundance: NA
d_gene: NA
len: 14
CDR3aa: CASSFWAPRDEQYF
CDR3nt: TGCGCCAGCAGCTTTTGGGCGCCTCGGGACGAGCAGTACTTC

j_gene: TRBJ2-7
v_gene: TRBV5-1
abundance: NA
d_gene: NA
len: 18
CDR3aa: CASSRGLGSAPDLAEQYF
CDR3nt: TGCGCCAGCAGCCGGGGGTTAGGGTCTGCCCCTGATCTGGCCGAGCAGTACTTC

j_gene: TRBJ2-5
v_gene: TRBV19
abundance: few
d_gene: NA
len: 12
CDR3aa: CASSGSQETQYF
CDR3nt: TGTGCCAGTAGCGGGAGCCAGGAGACCCAGTACTTC